This is a list of T cell receptor beta chains from one sample in a study of a mutant IDH1 vaccine in newly diagnosed glioma. Method: immunoSEQ multiplex PCR; TCRdb's copy keeps in-frame clones and lacks some. The data hold 30,000 to 35,000 clones, with 75% to 90% observed a single time. Sequenced material: PBMCs, taken from a glioma patient treated with radiotherapy, temozolomide or both. The receptors stem from a woman aged 40 to 50 with glioma. CDR3s include the opening cysteine and the closing phenylalanine or tryptophan. The D gene is left open where the match is weak. A clone size is listed for some rows: how often the clone was seen (once, few, many), or a class if it is expanded.

abundance | j_gene | v_gene | d_gene | CDR3nt | CDR3aa
NA | TRBJ2-7 | TRBV6-1 | NA | TGTGCCAGCAGTGAAGGGGCGACACTATGGCCGGGTCAGAATTACGAGCAGTACTTC | CASSEGATLWPGQNYEQYF
NA | TRBJ2-1 | TRBV7-8 | NA | TGTGCCAGCAGCTTTATCCGTTACAATGAGCAGTTCTTC | CASSFIRYNEQFF
NA | TRBJ1-1 | TRBV28 | TRBD1 | TGTGCCAGCAGTTCCCACTCCGGGACAGGGAATGAAGCTTTCTTT | CASSSHSGTGNEAFF
few | TRBJ1-5 | TRBV2 | NA | TGTGCCAGCAGTCTGGACCACGTCGTGGATCCCCAGCATTTT | CASSLDHVVDPQHF
once | TRBJ1-6 | TRBV6-5 | NA | TGTGCCAGCAGCTTTCAGGGATCACCCCTCCACTTT | CASSFQGSPLHF
NA | TRBJ2-1 | TRBV18 | NA | TGTGCCAGCTCCTTAGGGGTGAGCTCCTACAATGAGCAGTTCTTC | CASSLGVSSYNEQFF
NA | TRBJ1-1 | TRBV5-1 | NA | TGCGCCAGCAGCTTTTTACGGGACACTGAAGCTTTCTTT | CASSFLRDTEAFF
NA | TRBJ1-2 | TRBV6-6 | TRBD1 | TGTGCCAGCAGCCAAGGGGGACAGGCTTCTAACTATGGCTACACCTTC | CASSQGGQASNYGYTF
NA | TRBJ1-2 | TRBV6-6 | NA | TGTGCCAGCAGTTACCCCTACGACGGGACCGACTATGGCTACACCTTC | CASSYPYDGTDYGYTF
NA | TRBJ2-7 | TRBV4-1 | TRBD2 | TGCGCCAGCAGCCAAGGTCCCACTAGCGGGACCCGGGAGCAGTACTTC | CASSQGPTSGTREQYF
few | TRBJ1-4 | TRBV7-2 | NA | TGTGCCAGCAGCTTAGAAGGTGGCAGACTGTTTTTT | CASSLEGGRLFF
few | TRBJ2-1 | TRBV11-2 | NA | TGTGCCAGCAGCTTAGGCCCCCGGCGGCGGACCTACAATGAGCAGTTCTTC | CASSLGPRRRTYNEQFF
NA | TRBJ2-2 | TRBV18 | NA | TGTGCCAGCTCTCGACAGAACACCGGGGAGCTGTTTTTT | CASSRQNTGELFF
NA | TRBJ1-5 | TRBV7-8 | NA | TGTGCCAGCAGCTTCTCAGGGGCGAGCAATCAGCCCCAGCATTTT | CASSFSGASNQPQHF
NA | TRBJ1-2 | TRBV6-5 | NA | TGTGCCAGCAGTTCCCGATGGGGTAACTATGGCTACACCTTC | CASSSRWGNYGYTF
NA | TRBJ1-2 | TRBV5-1 | NA | TGCGCCAGCAGCTTAGGGGGAACTAACTATGGCTACACCTTC | CASSLGGTNYGYTF
NA | TRBJ2-7 | TRBV6-1 | NA | TGTGCCAGCAGCGGGCAGGCCTTCTCCTACGAGCAGTACTTC | CASSGQAFSYEQYF
NA | TRBJ1-2 | TRBV5-1 | NA | TGCGCCAGCAGCTTGGGAACCGACGGTGGCTACACCTTC | CASSLGTDGGYTF
NA | TRBJ2-1 | TRBV19 | TRBD2 | TGTGCCAGTAGTCCTCGGACTAGCGGGACCTACAATGAGCAGTTCTTC | CASSPRTSGTYNEQFF
NA | TRBJ1-4 | TRBV18 | NA | TGTGCCAGCTCACCCCAGGGGCTGAGTGAAAAACTGTTTTTT | CASSPQGLSEKLFF
NA | TRBJ2-7 | TRBV7-2 | TRBD2 | TGTGCCAGCAGCCTAGCGCGTAGCGGGGGGAAATACGAGCAGTACTTC | CASSLARSGGKYEQYF
NA | TRBJ1-2 | TRBV10-3 | TRBD1 | TGTGCCATCAGTGCATACAGGGGTTCAGGTGGCTACACCTTC | CAISAYRGSGGYTF
few | TRBJ1-1 | TRBV25-1 | NA | TGTGCCAGCAGTTTCTCGTTGAACACTGAAGCTTTCTTT | CASSFSLNTEAFF
NA | TRBJ1-5 | TRBV6-6 | NA | TGTGCCAGCACCTTACAGGGTGGTAGCAATCAGCCCCAGCATTTT | CASTLQGGSNQPQHF
NA | TRBJ2-1 | TRBV4-1 | NA | TGCGCCAGCAGCCTGCTGGGAACGGGAGCCTCCTACAATGAGCAGTTCTTC | CASSLLGTGASYNEQFF
NA | TRBJ2-3 | TRBV4-2 | NA | TGTGCCAGCAGCCCCGGTGGAGGGGCAGATACGCAGTATTTT | CASSPGGGADTQYF
NA | TRBJ1-2 | TRBV5-4 | NA | TGTGCCAGCAGCAATCCGGGTTATGGCTACACCTTC | CASSNPGYGYTF
NA | TRBJ2-1 | TRBV5-8 | TRBD2 | TGTGCCAGCAACCCATATAGCGGGGGGGCTTCTTCCTACAATGAGCAGTTCTTC | CASNPYSGGASSYNEQFF
NA | TRBJ1-1 | TRBV10-3 | NA | TGTGCCATCAGTGAGTGGGGGAACACTGAAGCTTTCTTT | CAISEWGNTEAFF
NA | TRBJ2-5 | TRBV7-9 | TRBD2 | TGTGCCAGCAGCCTTCCGACTAGCGGGAGACAGACCCAGTACTTC | CASSLPTSGRQTQYF
NA | TRBJ2-3 | TRBV4-1 | NA | TGCGCCAGCAGCCAAGAAACGGGTGGGGGGATCACAGATACGCAGTATTTT | CASSQETGGGITDTQYF
few | TRBJ1-5 | TRBV2 | NA | TGTGCCAGCAGTGAGTTGGCATCTTATCAGCCCCAGCATTTT | CASSELASYQPQHF
NA | TRBJ1-2 | TRBV10-2 | TRBD1 | TGCGCCAGCCGGAGCGGGGGTGTCAGGGGGGACTATGGCTACACCTTC | CASRSGGVRGDYGYTF
NA | TRBJ1-6 | TRBV7-8 | TRBD1 | TGTGCCAGCAGCTTAGGGGGACAGGGAAGATCACCCCTCCACTTT | CASSLGGQGRSPLHF
few | TRBJ2-7 | TRBV6-5 | TRBD2 | TGTGCCAGCAGTTACTCTAGGCTAGCGGGGAACTACGAGCAGTACTTC | CASSYSRLAGNYEQYF
NA | TRBJ1-1 | TRBV6-1 | NA | TGTGCCAGCAGTAGATACGACAGGGAAGCTTTCTTT | CASSRYDREAFF
NA | TRBJ2-5 | TRBV6-6 | NA | TGTGCCAGCAGGGGGCTAGTCCCGCAGGAGACCCAGTACTTC | CASRGLVPQETQYF
NA | TRBJ2-5 | TRBV6-6 | NA | TGTGCCAGCAGTTACACAGGTGCAGTGGGGCTGGAGACCCAGTACTTC | CASSYTGAVGLETQYF
NA | TRBJ2-7 | TRBV5-8 | TRBD1 | TGTGCCAGCAGCGAATTATACCGACAGGGAGTGGGAACCAAGAGCTACTTC | CASSELYRQGVGTKSYF
NA | TRBJ1-1 | TRBV4-3 | NA | TGCGCCAGCAGCCAAGTCATGAACACTGAAGCTTTCTTT | CASSQVMNTEAFF
NA | TRBJ2-3 | TRBV7-2 | NA | TGTGCCAGCAGCTTTGTGGGGGTGGGCACAGATACGCAGTATTTT | CASSFVGVGTDTQYF
NA | TRBJ1-2 | TRBV6-1 | TRBD1 | TGTGCCAGCAGTCCCCGGGACAGGGAAGGCTACACCTTC | CASSPRDREGYTF
NA | TRBJ1-5 | TRBV7-8 | NA | TGTGCCAGCAGCCTACAGCGGCGCAATCAGCCCCAGCATTTT | CASSLQRRNQPQHF
NA | TRBJ2-3 | TRBV5-5 | NA | TGTGCCAGCAGCCTAGCTGTCACAGATACGCAGTATTTT | CASSLAVTDTQYF
NA | TRBJ2-3 | TRBV7-2 | TRBD2 | TGTGCCAGCAGCTTAGGACCTAGCGGCCTTAGCACAGATACGCAGTATTTT | CASSLGPSGLSTDTQYF
NA | TRBJ1-1 | TRBV6-5 | NA | TGTGCCAGCACGGGACGGGGGGTCACTGAAGCTTTCTTT | CASTGRGVTEAFF
NA | TRBJ2-4 | TRBV27 | TRBD1 | TGTGCCAGCAGTCCCCATGGGGGACAGGGAGCCAAAAACATTCAGTACTTC | CASSPHGGQGAKNIQYF
NA | TRBJ2-3 | TRBV6-5 | NA | TGTGCCAGCAGGCCAGCAGGGACAGATACGCAGTATTTT | CASRPAGTDTQYF
NA | TRBJ1-2 | TRBV2 | NA | TGTGCCAGCAGGGAGGGACGGAGGTTTAAGGGCTACACCTTC | CASREGRRFKGYTF
NA | TRBJ2-2 | TRBV2 | NA | TGTGCCAGCAGTGCAGTGGGGGTTACATCCGGGGAGCTGTTTTTT | CASSAVGVTSGELFF
NA | TRBJ2-7 | TRBV7-8 | NA | TGTGCCAGCAGCCCGTGGAGGGGCGAGCAGTACTTC | CASSPWRGEQYF
few | TRBJ1-2 | TRBV28 | NA | TGTGCCAGCAGTTTCCCAGGAGACTACTATGGCTACACCTTC | CASSFPGDYYGYTF
NA | TRBJ1-5 | TRBV5-8 | NA | TGTGCCAGCAGCTTGGGTTTGGAAAGGGCCTCTACATCTCAGCCCCAGCATTTT | CASSLGLERASTSQPQHF
NA | TRBJ2-3 | TRBV2 | NA | TGTGCCAGCAGCGGGATTCCAGATACGCAGTATTTT | CASSGIPDTQYF
NA | TRBJ1-5 | TRBV6-6 | NA | TGTGCCAGCAGTTACATCAATCAGCCCCAGCATTTT | CASSYINQPQHF
NA | TRBJ1-1 | TRBV6-6 | TRBD1 | TGTGCCAGCACCAAGCTTGGGACAGCCCGGAACACTGAAGCTTTCTTT | CASTKLGTARNTEAFF
NA | TRBJ2-6 | TRBV6-5 | NA | TGTGCCAGTAAGGAGTACTCTGGGGCCAACGTCCTGACTTTC | CASKEYSGANVLTF